The rows below give T cell receptor beta chains drawn from one sample of a study of blood T cell repertoires in COVID-19. The protocol was immunoSEQ multiplex PCR, while the TCRdb copy is restricted to in-frame clones and leaves out a portion. The sample has about 63,000 clones; about 82% are singletons. Sequences were obtained from PBMCs or T cells enriched from blood (not recorded which). The receptors originated from a woman in her forties with acute COVID-19. Each CDR3 is given with its conserved first and last residue. The D gene is left open where the match is weak. Clone size, where shown, is once, few, many, or a class for clones that have expanded.

v_call: TRBV28
j_call: TRBJ1-1
clone_size: .
d_call: .
cdr3_nt: TGTGCCAGCAGTTTATGGGGGCCCACTGAAGCTTTCTTT
cdr3_aa: CASSLWGPTEAFF

v_call: TRBV28
j_call: TRBJ1-3
clone_size: .
d_call: TRBD1
cdr3_nt: TGTGCCAGCAGCGGACAGGGGGCCGCCGGGAACACCATATATTTT
cdr3_aa: CASSGQGAAGNTIYF

v_call: TRBV7-8
j_call: TRBJ1-2
clone_size: .
d_call: .
cdr3_nt: TGTGCCAGCAGCTTAGAATCTGGACAGTATGGCTACACCTTC
cdr3_aa: CASSLESGQYGYTF

v_call: TRBV19
j_call: TRBJ1-1
clone_size: .
d_call: .
cdr3_nt: TGTGCCAGTAGTATAACGGGGACTGAAGCTTTCTTT
cdr3_aa: CASSITGTEAFF

v_call: TRBV18
j_call: TRBJ1-2
clone_size: .
d_call: .
cdr3_nt: TGTGCCAGCTCACCTACGACAGGCCTGGGGTTAACTAACTATGGCTACACCTTC
cdr3_aa: CASSPTTGLGLTNYGYTF

v_call: TRBV5-1
j_call: TRBJ1-2
clone_size: once
d_call: .
cdr3_nt: TGCGCCAGCAGCTTAGGGACTCCTAGGGACTATGGCTACACCTTC
cdr3_aa: CASSLGTPRDYGYTF

v_call: TRBV5-1
j_call: TRBJ2-3
clone_size: .
d_call: TRBD1
cdr3_nt: TGCGCCAGCAGCTTCGACAGGGGCCGGTCGGATACGCAGTATTTT
cdr3_aa: CASSFDRGRSDTQYF

v_call: TRBV5-1
j_call: TRBJ1-1
clone_size: .
d_call: .
cdr3_nt: TGCGCCAGCAGCTTTACAGGGATGAACACTGAAGCTTTCTTT
cdr3_aa: CASSFTGMNTEAFF

v_call: TRBV7-9
j_call: TRBJ1-1
clone_size: once
d_call: TRBD1
cdr3_nt: TGTGCCAGCAGCTTAGCGGGCGCAGGGGGTGCCACTGAAGCTTTCTTT
cdr3_aa: CASSLAGAGGATEAFF

v_call: TRBV28
j_call: TRBJ2-5
clone_size: .
d_call: TRBD2
cdr3_nt: TGTGCCAGCAGTTTTTTCGGCGGGAGAGGCGAGGAGACCCAGTACTTC
cdr3_aa: CASSFFGGRGEETQYF

v_call: TRBV29-1
j_call: TRBJ2-7
clone_size: .
d_call: TRBD2
cdr3_nt: TGCAGCGTTGATTTTCTGAGCGGGGAACCTAACCCCCACGAGCAGTACTTC
cdr3_aa: CSVDFLSGEPNPHEQYF

v_call: TRBV27
j_call: TRBJ2-7
clone_size: .
d_call: TRBD2
cdr3_nt: TGTGCCAGCAGTTCCGGGACTAGCGGCTACGAGCAGTACTTC
cdr3_aa: CASSSGTSGYEQYF

v_call: TRBV6-5
j_call: TRBJ2-7
clone_size: once
d_call: TRBD2
cdr3_nt: TGTGCCAGCAGTAAAACAGCGGGAAACTCCTACGAGCAGTACTTC
cdr3_aa: CASSKTAGNSYEQYF

v_call: TRBV28
j_call: TRBJ2-3
clone_size: .
d_call: TRBD1
cdr3_nt: TGTGCCAGCATTCAGGGGGCGCAGGATACGCAGTATTTT
cdr3_aa: CASIQGAQDTQYF

v_call: TRBV27
j_call: TRBJ1-1
clone_size: .
d_call: .
cdr3_nt: TGTGCCAGCAGTCCTCACCAGGGGCTGAGGTTGCTTGAGACTGAAGCTTTCTTT
cdr3_aa: CASSPHQGLRLLETEAFF

v_call: TRBV3-1/TRBV3-2
j_call: TRBJ1-1
clone_size: few
d_call: .
cdr3_nt: TGTGCCAGCAGCCAAGGACTTAGGGGGAATCCAACTGAAGCTTTCTTT
cdr3_aa: CASSQGLRGNPTEAFF

v_call: TRBV19
j_call: TRBJ1-5
clone_size: .
d_call: .
cdr3_nt: TGTGCCAGTAGTACTGACAGAAAAAATCAGCCCCAGCATTTT
cdr3_aa: CASSTDRKNQPQHF

v_call: TRBV4-1
j_call: TRBJ2-7
clone_size: few
d_call: .
cdr3_nt: TGCGCCAGCAGCTACCGGGACACCTCCTACGAGCAGTACTTC
cdr3_aa: CASSYRDTSYEQYF

v_call: TRBV24-1
j_call: TRBJ2-1
clone_size: .
d_call: TRBD2
cdr3_nt: TGTGCCACCAGTGATATCGGACTAGGTGAGCAGTTCTTC
cdr3_aa: CATSDIGLGEQFF

v_call: TRBV9
j_call: TRBJ2-3
clone_size: .
d_call: .
cdr3_nt: TGTGCCAGCAGCGTAGCTACGGGTGTGGGAGACACAGATACGCAGTATTTT
cdr3_aa: CASSVATGVGDTDTQYF

v_call: TRBV11-3
j_call: TRBJ1-5
clone_size: many
d_call: .
cdr3_nt: TGTGCCAGCAGCTTCACATCGTTCAATCAGCCCCAGCATTTT
cdr3_aa: CASSFTSFNQPQHF

v_call: TRBV24-1
j_call: TRBJ2-7
clone_size: .
d_call: .
cdr3_nt: TGTGCCACCAGTGATTTTCAGGGCGAGCAGTACTTC
cdr3_aa: CATSDFQGEQYF

v_call: TRBV28
j_call: TRBJ1-2
clone_size: .
d_call: TRBD1
cdr3_nt: TGTGCCAGCAGTTTGACAGGGGCCTATGGCTACACCTTC
cdr3_aa: CASSLTGAYGYTF

v_call: TRBV2
j_call: TRBJ2-2
clone_size: .
d_call: TRBD2
cdr3_nt: TGTGCCAGCATGAGGGAGCGGGGAACCGGGGAGCTGTTTTTT
cdr3_aa: CASMRERGTGELFF

v_call: TRBV7-2
j_call: TRBJ2-1
clone_size: once
d_call: TRBD2
cdr3_nt: TGTGCCAGCAGCTCCCCCCCGGCGGGGGGCCCCTACAATGAGCAGTTCTTC
cdr3_aa: CASSSPPAGGPYNEQFF

v_call: TRBV4-1
j_call: TRBJ1-1
clone_size: .
d_call: .
cdr3_nt: TGCGCCAGCAGCCAAGACGGTCCCTTTCTTGAAGCTTTCTTT
cdr3_aa: CASSQDGPFLEAFF

v_call: TRBV10-1
j_call: TRBJ2-3
clone_size: .
d_call: .
cdr3_nt: TGCGCCAGCAGTGGAGGGGGTGGCACATCCACAGATACGCAGTATTTT
cdr3_aa: CASSGGGGTSTDTQYF

v_call: TRBV3-1/TRBV3-2
j_call: TRBJ1-5
clone_size: .
d_call: .
cdr3_nt: TGTGCCAGCAGCCAAGACACAGGGAGCAATCAGCCCCAGCATTTT
cdr3_aa: CASSQDTGSNQPQHF

v_call: TRBV7-8
j_call: TRBJ1-6
clone_size: .
d_call: .
cdr3_nt: TGTGCCAGCAGCTTTGGAGGGGACTCACCCCTCCACTTT
cdr3_aa: CASSFGGDSPLHF

v_call: TRBV11-2
j_call: TRBJ2-3
clone_size: .
d_call: .
cdr3_nt: TGTGCCAGCAGGCCAGGGGTTAGGGACCAAACGCAGTATTTT
cdr3_aa: CASRPGVRDQTQYF

v_call: TRBV27
j_call: TRBJ2-6
clone_size: .
d_call: .
cdr3_nt: TGTGCCAGCAGTTTATGGCGAGGTGGGGCCAACGTCCTGACTTTC
cdr3_aa: CASSLWRGGANVLTF

v_call: TRBV21-1
j_call: TRBJ2-1
clone_size: .
d_call: .
cdr3_nt: TGTGCCAGCAGCCTAACGGACGCGGGATCGAGCTACAATGAGCAGTTCTTC
cdr3_aa: CASSLTDAGSSYNEQFF

v_call: TRBV19
j_call: TRBJ2-1
clone_size: .
d_call: .
cdr3_nt: TGTGCCAGTAGTAGGGGATACGGGATAGACAATGAGCAGTTCTTC
cdr3_aa: CASSRGYGIDNEQFF

v_call: TRBV7-8
j_call: TRBJ1-3
clone_size: .
d_call: .
cdr3_nt: TGTGCCAGCAGCCCAGGCGGGGCGTCTGGAAACACCATATATTTT
cdr3_aa: CASSPGGASGNTIYF

v_call: TRBV7-9
j_call: TRBJ1-2
clone_size: .
d_call: .
cdr3_nt: TGTGCCAGCAGCTTAGACAGGGCCTATGGCTACACCTTC
cdr3_aa: CASSLDRAYGYTF

v_call: TRBV7-9
j_call: TRBJ2-1
clone_size: .
d_call: .
cdr3_nt: TGTGCCAGCAGCTCAGGGTGGGGCAATGAGCAGTTCTTC
cdr3_aa: CASSSGWGNEQFF

v_call: TRBV9
j_call: TRBJ1-2
clone_size: .
d_call: .
cdr3_nt: TGTGCCAGCAGCGTAGATTGGGCGGGAGTCCATGGCTACACCTTC
cdr3_aa: CASSVDWAGVHGYTF

v_call: TRBV7-2
j_call: TRBJ2-3
clone_size: .
d_call: .
cdr3_nt: TGTGCCAGCAGCTTAGGGACTCGCACAGATACGCAGTATTTT
cdr3_aa: CASSLGTRTDTQYF

v_call: TRBV11-2
j_call: TRBJ1-4
clone_size: .
d_call: TRBD1
cdr3_nt: TGTGCCAGCAGCTTGGCCGGGGACAGCCGAACTAATGAAAAACTGTTTTTT
cdr3_aa: CASSLAGDSRTNEKLFF

v_call: TRBV15
j_call: TRBJ1-1
clone_size: .
d_call: .
cdr3_nt: TGTGCCACCAGCAGAGATCCACTGAGAGGAACGACTGAAGCTTTCTTT
cdr3_aa: CATSRDPLRGTTEAFF

v_call: TRBV13
j_call: TRBJ2-7
clone_size: .
d_call: .
cdr3_nt: TGTGCCAGCAGCTGGAGGAGCTCCTACGAGCAGTACTTC
cdr3_aa: CASSWRSSYEQYF

v_call: TRBV2
j_call: TRBJ1-2
clone_size: few
d_call: .
cdr3_nt: TGTGCCAGCAGTGAACTGGACAGCACCCGCTATGGCTACACCTTC
cdr3_aa: CASSELDSTRYGYTF

v_call: TRBV6-6
j_call: TRBJ1-5
clone_size: few
d_call: .
cdr3_nt: TGTGCCAGCAGTCCACTCTTTGGGGGGGCATCCAACCAGGGCAATCAGCCCCAGCATTTT
cdr3_aa: CASSPLFGGASNQGNQPQHF

v_call: TRBV7-9
j_call: TRBJ2-1
clone_size: many
d_call: TRBD2
cdr3_nt: TGTGCCAGCGCCCCGGTGGTGGCGGGGGGACACAATGAGCAGTTCTTC
cdr3_aa: CASAPVVAGGHNEQFF

v_call: TRBV10-1
j_call: TRBJ2-2
clone_size: .
d_call: TRBD2
cdr3_nt: TGCGCCAGCAGCACTAGCGGGGGAGCGAACACCGGGGAGCTGTTTTTT
cdr3_aa: CASSTSGGANTGELFF

v_call: TRBV7-9
j_call: TRBJ1-3
clone_size: .
d_call: TRBD1
cdr3_nt: TGTGCCAGCAGCTTAGGGACAGGGGCTGGAAACACCATATATTTT
cdr3_aa: CASSLGTGAGNTIYF

v_call: TRBV27
j_call: TRBJ2-3
clone_size: .
d_call: TRBD1
cdr3_nt: TGTGCCAGCAGTTTGGGACAGGGGGCCGTGGGCACAGATACGCAGTATTTT
cdr3_aa: CASSLGQGAVGTDTQYF

v_call: TRBV28
j_call: TRBJ1-5
clone_size: .
d_call: .
cdr3_nt: TGTGCCAGCACCACAGACGGATATAGCAATCAGCCCCAGCATTTT
cdr3_aa: CASTTDGYSNQPQHF